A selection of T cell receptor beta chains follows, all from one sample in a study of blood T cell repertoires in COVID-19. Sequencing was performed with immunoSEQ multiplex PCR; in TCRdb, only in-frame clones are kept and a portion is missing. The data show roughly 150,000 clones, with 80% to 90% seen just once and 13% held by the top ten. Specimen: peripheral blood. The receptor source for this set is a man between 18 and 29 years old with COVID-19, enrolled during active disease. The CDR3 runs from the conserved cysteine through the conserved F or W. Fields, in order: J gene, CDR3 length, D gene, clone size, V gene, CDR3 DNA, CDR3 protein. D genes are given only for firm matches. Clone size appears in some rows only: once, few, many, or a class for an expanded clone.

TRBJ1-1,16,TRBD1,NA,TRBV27,TGTGCCAGCAGTCCGGCCCGGGACAGGGAATTCGGGGAAGCTTTCTTT,CASSPARDREFGEAFF
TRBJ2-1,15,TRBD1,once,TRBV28,TGTGCCAGCAGGAATACAGGGGGGAAGTACAATGAGCAGTTCTTC,CASRNTGGKYNEQFF
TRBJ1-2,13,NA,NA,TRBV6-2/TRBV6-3,TGTGCCAGCAGTTTTGACAGGAACTATGGCTACACCTTC,CASSFDRNYGYTF
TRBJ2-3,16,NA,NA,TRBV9,TGTGCCAGCAGCGTAGCCGCGGGGACGAGCACAGATACGCAGTATTTT,CASSVAAGTSTDTQYF
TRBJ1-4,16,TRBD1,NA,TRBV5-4,TGTGCCAGCAGCTCCGGGACAGGGATCACTAATGAAAAACTGCTTTTT,CASSSGTGITNEKLLF
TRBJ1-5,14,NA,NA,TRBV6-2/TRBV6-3,TGTGCCAGCAGTTACGGCGACAGGAATCAGCCCCAGCATTTT,CASSYGDRNQPQHF
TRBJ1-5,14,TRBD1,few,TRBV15,TGTGCCACTACGGAGGGGACAGCCTCGTTGCCCCAGCATTTT,CATTEGTASLPQHF
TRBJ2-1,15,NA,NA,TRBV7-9,TGTGCCAGCAGCGATAAGAGACTCTCCTACAATGAGCAGTTCTTC,CASSDKRLSYNEQFF
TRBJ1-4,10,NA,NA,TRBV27,TGTGCCAGCCCGAGTGGAGAGCTGCTTTTT,CASPSGELLF
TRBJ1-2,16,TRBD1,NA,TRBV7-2,TGTGCCAGCAGCTCCCAGAAACAGGGGATCATCTATGGCTACACCTTC,CASSSQKQGIIYGYTF
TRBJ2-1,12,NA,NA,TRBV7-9,TGTGCCAGCAGGCCGGGACTCCGAGAGCAGTTCTTC,CASRPGLREQFF
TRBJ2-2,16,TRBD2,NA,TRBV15,TGTGCCACCAGCAGGTTAGCGGGGGTGAACACCGGGGAGCTGTTTTTT,CATSRLAGVNTGELFF
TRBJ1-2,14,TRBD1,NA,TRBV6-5,TGTGCCAGCAGACCAGGACAGGGAAACTATGGCTACACCTTC,CASRPGQGNYGYTF
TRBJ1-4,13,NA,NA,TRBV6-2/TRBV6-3,TGTGCCAGCAGCGATCCCTTCGGAGAAAAACTGCTTTTT,CASSDPFGEKLLF
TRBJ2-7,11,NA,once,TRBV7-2,TGTGCCAGCAGCAACAGATACGAGCAGTACTTC,CASSNRYEQYF
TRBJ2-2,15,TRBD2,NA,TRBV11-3,TGTGCCAGCAGCTTAACGGCGGGAGTCGGCGGGGAGCTGTTTTTT,CASSLTAGVGGELFF
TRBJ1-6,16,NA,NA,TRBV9,TGTGCCAGCAGCTCACGGCCAAACCTAGTGGATTCACCCCTCCACTTT,CASSSRPNLVDSPLHF
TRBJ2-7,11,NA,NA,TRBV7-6,TGTGCCAGCAGCTCACCAAGCGGGCAGTACTTC,CASSSPSGQYF
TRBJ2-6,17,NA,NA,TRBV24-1,TGTGCCACCAGTGATAACAGGGTCCTCGGGGGGGCCAACGTCCTGACTTTC,CATSDNRVLGGANVLTF
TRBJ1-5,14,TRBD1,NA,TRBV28,TGTGCCAGCAGTTACACAGGGGGAAGTCAGCCCCAGCATTTT,CASSYTGGSQPQHF
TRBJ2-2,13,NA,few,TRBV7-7,TGTGCCAGCAGCTTGGAGGGGCCCGGGGAGCTGTTTTTT,CASSLEGPGELFF
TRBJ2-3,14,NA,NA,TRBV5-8,TGTGCCAGCAGCCCGACATATTCCACAGATACGCAGTATTTT,CASSPTYSTDTQYF
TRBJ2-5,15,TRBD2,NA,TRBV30,TGTGCCTGGAGTGTACTAGCGGGAGTCCAAGAGACCCAGTACTTC,CAWSVLAGVQETQYF
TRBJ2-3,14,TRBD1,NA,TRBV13,TGTGCCAGCAGCATGGACAGGGGCCGGGATACGCAGTATTTT,CASSMDRGRDTQYF
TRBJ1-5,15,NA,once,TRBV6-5,TGTGCCAGCAGTTACTCCTCAGGGGCAAGTCAGCCCCAGCATTTT,CASSYSSGASQPQHF
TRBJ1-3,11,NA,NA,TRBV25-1,TGTGCCAGCAGTGTCGGGGGACCCATATATTTT,CASSVGGPIYF
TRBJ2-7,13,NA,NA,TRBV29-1,TGCAGCGTTATGCCGGGAGCGAACTACGAGCAGTACTTC,CSVMPGANYEQYF
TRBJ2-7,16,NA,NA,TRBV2,TGTGCCAGCAGTGAAGCATTTCCGGGAGCCAAAGACGAGCAGTACTTC,CASSEAFPGAKDEQYF